Below, one T cell receptor beta chain is given with its context. This record comes from a study of blood T cells in healthy people across ages. A second PCR, run for about 6 to 12 cycles, used a sample-barcoded 5' primer plus a J-beta primer mix. Sequencing of every sample gave 3 million or more CDR3-containing paired-end reads. One entry per CDR3 protein, called by TCRdb with MiXCR from the 5' RACE reads. The table lists over 1,500,000 distinct CDR3 sequences, around 40% of them singletons, with under 30% in the top ten. CDR1 SQVTM and CDR2 ANQGSEA come from the germline V gene. This CDR3 spans 15 amino acids. Trimming shortened V by 7 bases and J by 2 bases, and 18 bases separated the two germline ends.

The sequenced material came from blood. The receptor comes from a human donor in good health. The V gene is TRBV29-1, the J gene TRBJ2-1, with a weak D call TRBD1 (6 bases). CDR3 nucleotide sequence: TGCAGCGCCTTTCCCGGGACAAAGACCTACAATGAGCAGTTCTTC. Protein sequence: CSAFPGTKTYNEQFF.